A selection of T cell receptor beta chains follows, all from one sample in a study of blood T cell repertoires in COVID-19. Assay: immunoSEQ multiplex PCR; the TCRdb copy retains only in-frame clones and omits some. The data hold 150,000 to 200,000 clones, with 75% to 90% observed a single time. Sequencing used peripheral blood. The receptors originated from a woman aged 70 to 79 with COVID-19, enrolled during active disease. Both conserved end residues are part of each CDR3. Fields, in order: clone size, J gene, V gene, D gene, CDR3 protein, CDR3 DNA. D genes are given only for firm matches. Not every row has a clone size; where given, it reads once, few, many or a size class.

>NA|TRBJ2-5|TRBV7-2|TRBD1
CASSSRTGAETQYF
TGTGCCAGCAGCTCGAGGACAGGCGCAGAGACCCAGTACTTC
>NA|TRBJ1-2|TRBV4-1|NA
CASSHPVDRSYGYTF
TGCGCCAGCAGTCATCCTGTGGACAGATCCTATGGCTACACCTTC
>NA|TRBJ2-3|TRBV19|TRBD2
CASSIRGGITDTQYF
TGTGCCAGTAGTATACGGGGGGGAATCACAGATACGCAGTATTTT
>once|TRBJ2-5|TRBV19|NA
CARRTVLAETQYF
TGTGCCAGAAGGACAGTCCTTGCGGAGACCCAGTACTTC
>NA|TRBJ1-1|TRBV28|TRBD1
CASSPLQGFNTEAFF
TGTGCCAGCAGTCCGTTACAGGGGTTTAACACTGAAGCTTTCTTT
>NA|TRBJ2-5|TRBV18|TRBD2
CASSPQGLAQQETQYF
TGTGCCAGCTCACCACAGGGACTAGCGCAACAAGAGACCCAGTACTTC
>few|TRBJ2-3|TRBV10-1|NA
CASSDPSGQGTDTQYF
TGCGCCAGCAGTGATCCCTCAGGGCAGGGCACAGATACGCAGTATTTT
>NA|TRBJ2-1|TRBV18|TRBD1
CASSPRQGPPENEQFF
TGTGCCAGCTCACCCCGACAGGGGCCCCCGGAGAATGAGCAGTTCTTC
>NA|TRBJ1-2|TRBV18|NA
CASSPVIGGANYGYTF
TGTGCCAGCTCACCAGTTATCGGGGGTGCAAACTATGGCTACACCTTC
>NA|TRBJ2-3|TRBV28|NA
CASTTSGSSTDTQYF
TGTGCCAGCACCACCAGCGGCAGTAGCACAGATACGCAGTATTTT
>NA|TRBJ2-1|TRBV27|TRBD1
CASSFMVRGQGVMDEQFF
TGTGCCAGCAGTTTTATGGTGAGGGGGCAGGGGGTTATGGATGAGCAGTTCTTC
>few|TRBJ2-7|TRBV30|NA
CAWSGQGRGHYEQYF
TGTGCCTGGAGTGGCCAGGGGCGGGGGCACTACGAGCAGTACTTC
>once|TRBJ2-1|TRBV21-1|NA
CASTLAAGVNIPVRIEQFF
TGTGCCAGCACCCTAGCAGCGGGAGTCAATATCCCCGTCAGGATTGAGCAGTTCTTC
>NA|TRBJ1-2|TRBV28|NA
CASTRTPGYGYTF
TGTGCCAGCACCCGCACTCCTGGCTATGGCTACACCTTC
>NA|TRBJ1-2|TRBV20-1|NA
CSAQGAYGYTF
TGCAGTGCACAAGGGGCCTATGGCTACACCTTC
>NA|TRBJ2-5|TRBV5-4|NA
CTWGTETQYF
TGTACATGGGGCACGGAGACCCAGTACTTC
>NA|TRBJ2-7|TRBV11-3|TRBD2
CASSSGLAGDEQYF
TGTGCCAGCAGCTCCGGACTAGCGGGAGACGAGCAGTACTTC
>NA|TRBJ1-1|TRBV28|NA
CASRETVPGVIKSGAFF
TGTGCCAGCAGGGAGACAGTACCGGGGGTCATCAAATCAGGAGCTTTCTTT
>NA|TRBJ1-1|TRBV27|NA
CASSLTGTIYGNTEAFF
TGTGCCAGCAGTTTAACAGGCACGATCTACGGTAACACTGAAGCTTTCTTT
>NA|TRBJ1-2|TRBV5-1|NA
CASSLRGAEGYTF
TGCGCCAGCAGCTTACGGGGGGCGGAGGGCTACACCTTC
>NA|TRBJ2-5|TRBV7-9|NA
CASSTGSHETQYF
TGTGCCAGCAGCACAGGGTCTCACGAGACCCAGTACTTC
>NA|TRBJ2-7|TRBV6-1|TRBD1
CASSESGTGGDEQYF
TGTGCCAGCAGTGAATCAGGGACAGGGGGCGACGAGCAGTACTTC
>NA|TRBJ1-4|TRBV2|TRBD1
CASRGTDLPREKLFF
TGTGCCAGCAGGGGGACAGATCTCCCCAGGGAAAAACTGTTTTTT
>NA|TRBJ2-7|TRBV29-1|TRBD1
CSVGATGGAEQYF
TGCAGCGTTGGTGCCACAGGGGGCGCCGAGCAGTACTTC
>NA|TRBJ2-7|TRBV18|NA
CASSGGVAYEQYF
TGTGCCAGCTCAGGCGGAGTTGCCTACGAGCAGTACTTC
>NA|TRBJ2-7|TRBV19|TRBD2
CASSEGQGTSGSYEQYF
TGTGCCAGTAGTGAGGGGCAGGGGACTAGCGGGAGTTACGAGCAGTACTTC
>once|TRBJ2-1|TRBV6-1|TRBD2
CASSEIAGLGGEQFF
TGTGCCAGCAGTGAAATAGCGGGTTTAGGAGGTGAGCAGTTCTTC
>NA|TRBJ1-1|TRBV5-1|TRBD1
CASSPGDRRVTEAFF
TGCGCCAGCAGCCCTGGGGACAGGAGGGTGACTGAAGCTTTCTTT
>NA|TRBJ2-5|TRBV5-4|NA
CASSLNQRAQYF
TGTGCCAGCAGCTTGAATCAGAGGGCCCAGTACTTC
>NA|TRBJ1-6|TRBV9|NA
CASSVGHRTESSPLHF
TGTGCCAGCAGCGTAGGTCACCGCACGGAGAGTTCACCCCTCCACTTT
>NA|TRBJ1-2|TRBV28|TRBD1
CASSLQGAESYSNYGYTF
TGTGCCAGCAGTTTGCAGGGGGCAGAGTCCTATTCAAACTATGGCTACACCTTC
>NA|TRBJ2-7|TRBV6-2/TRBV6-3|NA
CASSLYPPRILSDEQYF
TGTGCCAGCAGTTTGTACCCCCCGCGGATACTCTCCGACGAGCAGTACTTC
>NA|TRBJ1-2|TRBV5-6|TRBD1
CASSPSGTGLYHGYTF
TGTGCCAGCTCACCTTCCGGGACAGGGTTGTACCATGGCTACACCTTC
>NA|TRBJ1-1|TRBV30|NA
CAWSVQGNTEAFF
TGTGCCTGGAGTGTTCAGGGGAACACTGAAGCTTTCTTT
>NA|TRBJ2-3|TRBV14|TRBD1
CASSQDDRDRGTDTQYF
TGTGCCAGCAGCCAAGATGATCGGGACAGGGGCACAGATACGCAGTATTTT
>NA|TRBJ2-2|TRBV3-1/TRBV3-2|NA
CASSHLYGTPNPGELFF
TGTGCCAGCAGCCACCTTTATGGGACTCCGAACCCCGGGGAGCTGTTTTTT
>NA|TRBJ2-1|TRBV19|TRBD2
CASSQGRTTYSGSSYNEQFF
TGTGCCAGTAGCCAGGGGAGGACAACCTATAGCGGGAGTTCCTACAATGAGCAGTTCTTC
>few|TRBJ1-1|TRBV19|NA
CASSMVTGRPTTHTEAFF
TGTGCCAGTAGTATGGTCACAGGACGACCCACAACACACACTGAAGCTTTCTTT
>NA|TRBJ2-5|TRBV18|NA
CASSPSRDTQETQYF
TGTGCCAGCTCACCAAGCCGGGACACTCAAGAGACCCAGTACTTC
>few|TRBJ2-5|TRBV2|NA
CASSDRLQETQYF
TGTGCCAGCAGTGACAGGCTCCAAGAGACCCAGTACTTC
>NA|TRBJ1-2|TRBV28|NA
CASSLSLAYGYTF
TGTGCCAGCAGTTTAAGTCTGGCTTATGGCTACACCTTC
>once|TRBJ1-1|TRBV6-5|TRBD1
CASKETGRAEAFF
TGTGCCAGCAAGGAGACAGGGCGCGCTGAAGCTTTCTTT
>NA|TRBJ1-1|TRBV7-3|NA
CASSLGLRTEAFF
TGTGCCAGTTCGTTGGGGCTTCGAACTGAAGCTTTCTTT
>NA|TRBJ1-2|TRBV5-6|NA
CASSLDRGDYGYTF
TGTGCCAGCAGCCTAGACCGGGGGGACTATGGCTACACCTTC
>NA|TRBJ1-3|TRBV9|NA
CASSVTDGSGNTIYF
TGTGCCAGCAGCGTAACTGATGGCTCTGGAAACACCATATATTTT
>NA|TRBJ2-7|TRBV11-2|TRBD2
CASSLGRLAAYEQYF
TGTGCCAGCAGCTTAGGTCGCCTAGCGGCCTACGAGCAGTACTTC
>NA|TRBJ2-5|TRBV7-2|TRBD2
CASSPRGLAGGPASATQYF
TGTGCCAGCAGCCCGAGAGGACTAGCGGGAGGGCCGGCGTCTGCGACCCAGTACTTC
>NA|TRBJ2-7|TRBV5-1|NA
CASSATGAPYYEQYF
TGCGCCAGCAGCGCTACAGGAGCCCCCTACTACGAGCAGTACTTC
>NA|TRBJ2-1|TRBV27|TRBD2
CASSFFSGVAPNEQFF
TGTGCCAGCAGTTTTTTCAGCGGGGTGGCCCCCAATGAGCAGTTCTTC
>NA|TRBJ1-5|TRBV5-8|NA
CASIRLGGKKKNQPQHF
TGTGCCAGCATCCGGCTCGGGGGGAAGAAGAAAAATCAGCCCCAGCATTTT
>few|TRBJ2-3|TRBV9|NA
CASNLQGGVGFTDTQYF
TGTGCCAGCAACCTCCAAGGAGGAGTCGGATTCACAGATACGCAGTATTTT
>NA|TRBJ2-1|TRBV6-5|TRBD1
CASSLDRGPYNEQFF
TGTGCCAGCAGTCTCGACAGGGGTCCATACAATGAGCAGTTCTTC
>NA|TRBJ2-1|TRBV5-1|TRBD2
CASSPLSGRVSYNEQFF
TGCGCCAGCAGCCCCCTATCTGGGAGGGTCTCCTACAATGAGCAGTTCTTC